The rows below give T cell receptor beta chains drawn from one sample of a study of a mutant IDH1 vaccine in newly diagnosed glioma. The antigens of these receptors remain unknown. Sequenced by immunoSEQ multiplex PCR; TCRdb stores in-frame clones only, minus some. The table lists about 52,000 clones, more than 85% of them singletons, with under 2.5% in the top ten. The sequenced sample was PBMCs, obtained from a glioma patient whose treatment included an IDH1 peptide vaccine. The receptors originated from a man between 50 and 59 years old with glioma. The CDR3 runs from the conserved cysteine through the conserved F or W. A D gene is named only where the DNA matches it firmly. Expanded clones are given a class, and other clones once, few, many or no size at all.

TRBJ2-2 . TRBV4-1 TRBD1 TGCGCCAGCAGCCACCCAGGACAGGGGGTCGTCGGGGAGCTGTTTTTT CASSHPGQGVVGELFF
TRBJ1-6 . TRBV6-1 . TGTGCCAGCGGACGGGCCTCTGGGAATTCACCCCTCCACTTT CASGRASGNSPLHF
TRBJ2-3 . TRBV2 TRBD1 TGTGCCAGCAGAAGACAGGGCTACACAGATACGCAGTATTTT CASRRQGYTDTQYF
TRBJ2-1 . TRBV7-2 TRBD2 TGTGCCAGCAGCTTAGGGAGCCTAGCGGGAGGGTCGGGCAATGAGCAGTTCTTC CASSLGSLAGGSGNEQFF
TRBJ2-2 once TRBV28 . TGTGCCAGCAGCTCCTTTGGGGGTAGCGGGAACACCGGGGAGCTGTTTTTT CASSSFGGSGNTGELFF
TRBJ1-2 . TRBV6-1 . TGTGCCAGCAGTGAATTTCGTGCGACAGGTATCGACTATGGCTACACCTTC CASSEFRATGIDYGYTF
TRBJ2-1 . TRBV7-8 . TGTGCCAGCAGCAGCAGCGGCTTGCGGTACAATGAGCAGTTCTTC CASSSSGLRYNEQFF
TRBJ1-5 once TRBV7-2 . TGTGCCAGCAGCTCGGACAGTATGCCGCAGCCCCAGCATTTT CASSSDSMPQPQHF
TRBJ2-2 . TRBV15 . TGTGCCACCAGCACGACGAACACCGGGGAGCTGTTTTTT CATSTTNTGELFF
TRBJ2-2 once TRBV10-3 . TGTGCCATCGGTCTAGCCGGGGGCACCGGGGAGCTGTTTTTT CAIGLAGGTGELFF
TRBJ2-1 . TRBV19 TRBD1 TGTGCCAGTAGATTTGGGACAGCCTCCTACAATGAGCAGTTCTTC CASRFGTASYNEQFF
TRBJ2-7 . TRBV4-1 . TGCGCCAGCAGCCAGGCGAGGGGGGTCAACTACGAGCAGTACTTC CASSQARGVNYEQYF
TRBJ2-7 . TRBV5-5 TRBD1 TGTGCCAGCAGCCCGGGGACAGGGGGCGGATACGAGCAGTACTTC CASSPGTGGGYEQYF
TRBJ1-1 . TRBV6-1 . TGTGCCAGCAGTAATTACGACATGGCTTTCTTT CASSNYDMAFF
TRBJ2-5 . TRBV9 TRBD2 TGTGCCAGCAGCGTAGGTCTACTAGCGGGGGAAGAGACCCAGTACTTC CASSVGLLAGEETQYF
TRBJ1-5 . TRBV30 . TGTGCCTGGAGTGGGGGGTCGGGTCAGCCCCAGCATTTT CAWSGGSGQPQHF
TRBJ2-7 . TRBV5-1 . TGCGCCAGCAGCTTGGGCCCCGCCTACGAGCAGTACTTC CASSLGPAYEQYF
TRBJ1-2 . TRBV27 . TGTGCCAGCAGTTTTGGAGCGGGGGCCTCTAACTATGGCTACACCTTC CASSFGAGASNYGYTF
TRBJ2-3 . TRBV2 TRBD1 TGTGCCAGCAGAGCCGGGACAGGGGGCGCAGATACGCAGTATTTT CASRAGTGGADTQYF
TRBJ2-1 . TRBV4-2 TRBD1 TGTGCCAGCAGCCAACGGGCCCAGGGGGCGCTTATTGGTAATGAGCAGTTCTTC CASSQRAQGALIGNEQFF
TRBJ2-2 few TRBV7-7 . TGTGCTAGCAGCTTACAGGGGAACACCGGGGAGCTGTTTTTT CASSLQGNTGELFF
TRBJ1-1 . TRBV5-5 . TGTGCCAGCAGCTTTTCAGGCAGGCGAAACACTGAAGCTTTCTTT CASSFSGRRNTEAFF
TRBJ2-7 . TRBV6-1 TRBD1 TGTGCCAGCAGTTCCCGGGACAGGGGGGCCTACGAGCAGTACTTC CASSSRDRGAYEQYF
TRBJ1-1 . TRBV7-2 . TGTGCCAGCAGGGAAGGGTCTGAAGCTTTCTTT CASREGSEAFF
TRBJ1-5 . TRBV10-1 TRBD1 TGCGCCATCATCGGGACAGTCAATCAGCCCCAGCATTTT CAIIGTVNQPQHF
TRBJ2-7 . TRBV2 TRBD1 TGTGCCCAGGGGACAGGTTCCTACGAGCAGTACTTC CAQGTGSYEQYF
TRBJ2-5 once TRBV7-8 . TGTGCCAGCAGCTTCCCGGAGGGGCAGCCTAGACTTCAAGAGACCCAGTACTTC CASSFPEGQPRLQETQYF
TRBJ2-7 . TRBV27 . TGTGCCAGCAGTGCCTCTCGGGTCCATGAATACGAGCAGTACTTC CASSASRVHEYEQYF
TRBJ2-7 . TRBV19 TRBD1 TGTGCCAGTAGAGGATTGGACAGGGGGCCTAATGAGCAGTACTTC CASRGLDRGPNEQYF
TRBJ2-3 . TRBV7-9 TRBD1 TGTGCCAGCAGCCAGGGACAGCCCACGGTTATTCGGTTGGATACGCAGTATTTT CASSQGQPTVIRLDTQYF
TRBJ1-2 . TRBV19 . TGTGCCAGTAGTATCATTGGCAAGGTTGACTATGGCTACACCTTC CASSIIGKVDYGYTF
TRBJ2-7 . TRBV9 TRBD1 TGTGCCAGCAGCGCAACCCCGACAGGGGACTACGAGCAGTACTTC CASSATPTGDYEQYF
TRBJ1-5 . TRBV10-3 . TGTGCCATCAGTCCGACTTCCAATCAGCCCCAGCATTTT CAISPTSNQPQHF
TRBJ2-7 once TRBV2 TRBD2 TGTGCCAGCGCTGATACTAGCGGGAAAAACTACGAGCAGTACTTC CASADTSGKNYEQYF
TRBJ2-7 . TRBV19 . TGTGCCAGTAGTATGGGGTGGCCGGCCGGCTCCTACGAGCAGTACTTC CASSMGWPAGSYEQYF
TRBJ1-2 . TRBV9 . TGTGCCAGCAGCTCGGGGCCCCATGGCTACACCTTC CASSSGPHGYTF
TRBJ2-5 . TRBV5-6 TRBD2 TGTGCCAGCAGCTTGGTGGGGGGGGAGACCCAGTACTTC CASSLVGGETQYF
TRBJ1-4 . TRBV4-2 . TGTGCCAGCAGTCGACAGCTAGATGAAAAACTGTTTTTT CASSRQLDEKLFF
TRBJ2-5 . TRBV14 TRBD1 TGTGCCAGCAGCCGGGGACAGGCGGAGACCCAGTACTTC CASSRGQAETQYF
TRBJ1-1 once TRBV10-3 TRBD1 TGTGCCATCAGTGGGGGACAGGTGAACACTGAAGCTTTCTTT CAISGGQVNTEAFF
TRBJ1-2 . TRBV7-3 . TGTGCCAGCAGCTTAAACTCTAACTATGGCTACACCTTC CASSLNSNYGYTF
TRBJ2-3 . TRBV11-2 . TGTGCCAGCAGCTCCTACTCCTTTAGAGATACGCAGTATTTT CASSSYSFRDTQYF
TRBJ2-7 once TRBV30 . TGTGCCTGGAGGGAAAACAGGGACGAGCAGTACTTC CAWRENRDEQYF